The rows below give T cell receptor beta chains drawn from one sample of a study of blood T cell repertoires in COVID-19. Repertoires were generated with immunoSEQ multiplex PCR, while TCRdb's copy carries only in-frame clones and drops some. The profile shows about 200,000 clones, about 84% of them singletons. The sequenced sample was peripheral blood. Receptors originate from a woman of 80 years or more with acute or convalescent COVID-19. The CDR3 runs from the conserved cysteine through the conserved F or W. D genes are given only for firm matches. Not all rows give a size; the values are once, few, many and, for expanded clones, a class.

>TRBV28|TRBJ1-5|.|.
TGTGTGAGCGGGGGTGCGAGCAATCAGCCCCAGCATTTT
CVSGGASNQPQHF
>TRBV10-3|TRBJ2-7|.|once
TGTGCCATCAGTGAGTCAAGGAGGTTAGTCTTCTCCGAGCAGTACTTC
CAISESRRLVFSEQYF
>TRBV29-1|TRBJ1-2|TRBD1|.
TGCAGCGTCCACCGTCTAACCGGGACAGGGGGAGGCTATGGCTACACCTTC
CSVHRLTGTGGGYGYTF
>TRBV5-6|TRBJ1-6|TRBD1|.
TGTGCCAGCAGCCGCCGGACAGGACTTAATTCACCCCTCCACTTT
CASSRRTGLNSPLHF
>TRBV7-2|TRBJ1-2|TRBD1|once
TGTGCCAGCAGCTTAGCGCCCCGACAGGGTTATGGCTACACCTTC
CASSLAPRQGYGYTF
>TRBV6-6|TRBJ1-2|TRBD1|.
TGTGCCAGCAGCGGACAGGAGCCTAGTAGGGGTTATGGCTACACCTTC
CASSGQEPSRGYGYTF
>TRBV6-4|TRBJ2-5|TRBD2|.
TGTGCCAGCAGTGAATCGGGGGGGGAGACCCAGTACTTC
CASSESGGETQYF
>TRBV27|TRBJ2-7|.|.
TGTGCCAGCAGTTTAGGTGCGGAACCCTTCTACGAGCAGTACTTC
CASSLGAEPFYEQYF
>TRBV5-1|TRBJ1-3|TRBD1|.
TGCGCCAGCAGCTTGGACTACCTTCCCACCAGGGGGTCGACTGGAAACACCATATATTTT
CASSLDYLPTRGSTGNTIYF
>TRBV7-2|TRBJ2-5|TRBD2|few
TGTGCCAGCAGCTCGGGACTAGCGGGGTCCCAGTACTTC
CASSSGLAGSQYF
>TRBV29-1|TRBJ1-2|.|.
TGCAGCGTTGAAAGCTTTCGCGGCTACACCTTC
CSVESFRGYTF
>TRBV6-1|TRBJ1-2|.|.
TGTGCCAGCAGTGAACAACGGGACTATGGCTACACCTTC
CASSEQRDYGYTF
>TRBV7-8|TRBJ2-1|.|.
TGTGCCAGCAGCTTAGGCGGAGGAGGATACAATGAGCAGTTCTTC
CASSLGGGGYNEQFF
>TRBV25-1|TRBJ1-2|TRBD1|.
TGTGCCAGCAGTGAAGGGACAGGGGGCCTGGGCTACACCTTC
CASSEGTGGLGYTF
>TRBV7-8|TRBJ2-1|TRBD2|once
TGTGCCAGCAGCCCCCAGTGGGGGACTAGAGGTCTTCTACCGACCAATGAGCAGTTCTTC
CASSPQWGTRGLLPTNEQFF
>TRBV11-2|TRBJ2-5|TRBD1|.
TGTGCCAGCAGCTTTCAGGGGGCCCAAGAGACCCAGTACTTC
CASSFQGAQETQYF
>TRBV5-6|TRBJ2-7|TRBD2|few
TGTGCCAGCAGTTTGACTAGCGGGAGTGGGTACGAGCAGTACTTC
CASSLTSGSGYEQYF
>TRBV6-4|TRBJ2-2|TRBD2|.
TGTGCCAGCAGTGACTCGACTAGCGGGGGAGAGAACACCGGGGAGCTGTTTTTT
CASSDSTSGGENTGELFF
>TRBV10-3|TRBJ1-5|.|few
TGTGCCATCAGTGAGTCTCTATACGTCAGGGAGGGCCAGCCCCAGCATTTT
CAISESLYVREGQPQHF
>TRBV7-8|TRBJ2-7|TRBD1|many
TGTGCCAGCAGCCCCAACCAGGGGGCGAGCGAGCAGTACTTC
CASSPNQGASEQYF
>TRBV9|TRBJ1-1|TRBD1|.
TGTGCCAGCAGCATTTCCGGGACAGGGGGCACTGAAGCTTTCTTT
CASSISGTGGTEAFF
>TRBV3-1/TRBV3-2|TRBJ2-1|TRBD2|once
TGTGCCAGCAGCCTAGAGACTAGCACACTCGGGGCCCATGAGCAGTTCTTC
CASSLETSTLGAHEQFF
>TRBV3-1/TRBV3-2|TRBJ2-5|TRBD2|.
TGTGCCAGCAGCCAAGTTCCTAGCGGGGGGCAAGCGACCCAGTACTTC
CASSQVPSGGQATQYF
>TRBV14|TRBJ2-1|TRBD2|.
TGTGCCACCCGAGCGGGGCCGAGCTCCTACAATGAGCAGTTCTTC
CATRAGPSSYNEQFF
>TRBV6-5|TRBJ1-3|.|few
TGTGCCAGCAGTTCACCAGGGGATCCTGGAAACACCATATATTTT
CASSSPGDPGNTIYF
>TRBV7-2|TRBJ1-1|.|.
TGTGCCAGCAGCTTAAATTCAGGGGCCACTGAAGCTTTCTTT
CASSLNSGATEAFF
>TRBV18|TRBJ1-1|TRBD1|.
TGTGCCAGCTCACCGGACAGGGATGAAGCTTTCTTT
CASSPDRDEAFF
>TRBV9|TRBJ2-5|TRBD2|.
TGTGCCAGCAGCGTAGTGAGCGGGAGTGCAGAGACCCAGTACTTC
CASSVVSGSAETQYF
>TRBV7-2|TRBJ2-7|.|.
TGTGCCAGCAGCTTAGTAGGGGTCTTCGGCCACGAGCAGTACTTC
CASSLVGVFGHEQYF
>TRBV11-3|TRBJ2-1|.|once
TGTGCCAGCAGCTCTTTCCGGGACAATGAGCAGTTCTTC
CASSSFRDNEQFF
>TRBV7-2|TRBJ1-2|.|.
TGTGCCAGCACTCCCGGGGGGGTGAGGAACTATGGCTACACCTTC
CASTPGGVRNYGYTF
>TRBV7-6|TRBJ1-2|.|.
TGTGCCAGCAGCTTAGCTGCCCGGGGGGTTCTAAACCCCTATGGCTACACCTTC
CASSLAARGVLNPYGYTF
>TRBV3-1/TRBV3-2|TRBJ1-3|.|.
TGTGCCAGCAGCCCAAGGGGATCTGGAAACACCATATATTTT
CASSPRGSGNTIYF
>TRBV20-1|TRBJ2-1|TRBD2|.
TGCAGTCTAGCGGGAGAGAATGAGCAGTTCTTC
CSLAGENEQFF
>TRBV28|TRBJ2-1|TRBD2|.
TGTGCCAGCATCCTGCGGGGAAAGAGGACTAGCGGTCGGAGCTCCTACAATGAGCAGTTCTTC
CASILRGKRTSGRSSYNEQFF
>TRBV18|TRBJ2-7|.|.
TGTGCCAGCTCACCACCGGACTCCCTTTGGAACGAGCAGTACTTC
CASSPPDSLWNEQYF
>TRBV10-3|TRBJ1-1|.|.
TGTGCCATCAAGGGGGAAATGAACACTGAAGCTTTCTTT
CAIKGEMNTEAFF
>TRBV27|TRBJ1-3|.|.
TGTGCCAGCAGCTTGGAGGGATGGGGGACCACTGGAAACACCATATATTTT
CASSLEGWGTTGNTIYF
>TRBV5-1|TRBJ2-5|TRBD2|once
TGCGCCAGCAGCCATACGACTAGCGGGGGGCAAGAGACCCAGTACTTC
CASSHTTSGGQETQYF
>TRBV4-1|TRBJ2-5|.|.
TGCGCCAGCAGCAAGATAGGGCGGGTACAAGAGACCCAGTACTTC
CASSKIGRVQETQYF
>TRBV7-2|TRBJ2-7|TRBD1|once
TGTGCCAGCAGCTTAGCGGGGACAGGAAATCCCTACGAGCAGTACTTC
CASSLAGTGNPYEQYF
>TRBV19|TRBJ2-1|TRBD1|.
TGTGCCAGTAGTCCAACCCTAGACAGGGTAGGGAATGAGCAGTTCTTC
CASSPTLDRVGNEQFF
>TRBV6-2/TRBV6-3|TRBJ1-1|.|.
TGTGCCAGCAGTTACTCTGAGGGGAACACTGAAGCTTTCTTT
CASSYSEGNTEAFF
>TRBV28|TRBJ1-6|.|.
TGTGCCAGCAGTTTCTTAGGGGAATTACTAAATTCACCCCTCCACTTT
CASSFLGELLNSPLHF
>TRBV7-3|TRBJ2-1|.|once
TGTGCCAGCAGCTTGATAGGCAGCGGGAATGAGCAGTTCTTC
CASSLIGSGNEQFF